The rows below give T cell receptor beta chains drawn from one sample of a study of PD-L1 blockade in urothelial cancer. Clones were read by immunoSEQ multiplex PCR, and TCRdb kept only the in-frame ones, dropping some. The data contain about 38,000 clones, around 90% of them singletons. The starting material was PBMCs, obtained around atezolizumab (anti-PD-L1) treatment. Source of these receptors: a man between 70 and 80 years old with urothelial cancer. Both conserved end residues are part of each CDR3. The D gene is left open where the match is weak.

j_call	d_call	v_call	cdr3_aa	cdr3_nt
TRBJ2-4	NA	TRBV6-1	CASSEDGGLAKNIQYF	TGTGCCAGCAGTGAAGATGGCGGCCTAGCCAAAAACATTCAGTACTTC
TRBJ2-2	TRBD1	TRBV10-3	CAVTTGGGGELFF	TGTGCCGTAACTACAGGGGGCGGCGGGGAGCTGTTTTTT
TRBJ2-5	NA	TRBV5-1	CASSLAGRGRDETQYF	TGCGCCAGCAGCTTGGCTGGAAGGGGGCGGGATGAGACCCAGTACTTC
TRBJ2-7	NA	TRBV7-8	CASRPIAGEQYF	TGTGCCAGCAGGCCCATCGCGGGCGAGCAGTACTTC
TRBJ1-1	NA	TRBV5-1	CASSEAGVTEAFF	TGCGCCAGCAGCGAAGCAGGGGTCACTGAAGCTTTCTTT
TRBJ2-1	TRBD2	TRBV4-1	CASSQANRLAGVF	TGCGCCAGCAGCCAAGCCAATCGACTAGCGGGAGTCTTC
TRBJ2-1	NA	TRBV5-1	CASSSDRNNEQFF	TGCGCCAGCAGCTCCGACAGGAACAATGAGCAGTTCTTC
TRBJ1-5	TRBD1	TRBV2	CASVRTGGPNQPQHF	TGTGCCAGCGTGAGAACAGGGGGGCCCAATCAGCCCCAGCATTTT
TRBJ1-2	TRBD1	TRBV6-5	CASRQGYYGYTF	TGTGCCAGCAGACAGGGGTACTATGGCTACACCTTC
TRBJ2-1	TRBD2	TRBV18	CASSPPGLAIYEQFF	TGTGCCAGCTCACCACCGGGACTAGCTATCTATGAGCAGTTCTTC
TRBJ2-1	TRBD2	TRBV5-1	CASSFFSGRSYNEQFF	TGCGCCAGCAGCTTTTTCAGCGGGAGGTCCTACAATGAGCAGTTCTTC
TRBJ1-4	NA	TRBV6-5	CASSYSGKSNEKLFF	TGTGCCAGCAGTTACTCCGGGAAGTCTAATGAAAAACTGTTTTTT
TRBJ1-3	NA	TRBV19	CASSIGQTSGNTIYF	TGTGCCAGTAGTATTGGACAGACCTCTGGAAACACCATATATTTT
TRBJ1-4	NA	TRBV18	CASSQAQIQNEKLFF	TGTGCCAGCTCACAGGCACAGATACAGAATGAAAAACTGTTTTTT
TRBJ1-1	NA	TRBV29-1	CSVPKDSQAFF	TGCAGCGTCCCCAAGGACAGCCAAGCTTTCTTT
TRBJ2-3	TRBD1	TRBV27	CASSHRGRLDTQYF	TGTGCCAGCAGTCACAGGGGGCGCTTAGATACGCAGTATTTT
TRBJ2-1	TRBD2	TRBV9	CASSARTSGNEQFF	TGTGCCAGCAGCGCCCGGACTAGCGGCAATGAGCAGTTCTTC
TRBJ2-3	TRBD1	TRBV6-4	CASSRGQGATDTQYF	TGTGCCAGCAGTCGGGGACAGGGGGCCACAGATACGCAGTATTTT